Sequencing of this T cell receptor (beta chain) was carried out in a study of blood T cell repertoires in COVID-19. Study overall: The origin of the acute and convalescent COVID-19 samples was the United States, Italy and Spain. Sources were T cells, B-cell-depleted T cells, or PBMCs; the material itself was cDNA or gDNA.

Trimming took 3 bases from V and 1 from J, leaving 8 bases between them. The CDR3 has 14 amino acids. The germline gives CDR1 MGHRA, CDR2 YSYEKL. As originally analysed: Amplified reference gene primers provided the basis for estimating nucleated cell counts. Profiled with immunoSEQ multiplex PCR; TCRdb holds only in-frame clones, not every one. The V and J calls and the clone size are those of that table, but D and trimming were determined from the DNA. The sample carries under 200,000 clones, over 75% recorded once. This receptor was obtained from a man aged 45 to 65 with acute or convalescent COVID-19. This sequence joins TRBV4-1 and TRBJ2-3, with D uncertain. Sequenced input: peripheral blood. CDR3 region: CASSQLGGTDTQYF. In nucleotides, the CDR3 is TGCGCCAGCAGCCAGTTGGGCGGCACAGATACGCAGTATTTT.